Shown below are 10 T cell receptor beta chains from a single sample sequenced in a study of response to subunit inactivated influenza vaccine. A single record per CDR3 protein comes from TCRdb applying MiXCR to the RT-PCR reads. The table shows about 700,000 distinct CDR3 sequences, with more than 11% occurring only once. The specimen was PBMCs from blood, collected approximately 15 days before vaccination. The receptors shown here come from a man over 45 who received an inactivated influenza vaccine.

This clonotype was detected only once. The chain's CDR3 is CSARLSTNTGELFF. DNA for the CDR3: TGCAGTGCTAGACTTTCTACGAACACCGGGGAGCTGTTTTTT. The V and J genes are TRBV20-1 and TRBJ2-2, with D unresolved. This CDR3 has 14 amino acids. CDR1 DFQATT and CDR2 SNEGSKA come from the germline V gene (reference sequence). V lost 2 bases to trimming and J lost 0 bases, with 7 bases between them.

This clonotype was seen many times. The rearrangement links TRBV6-1 to TRBJ2-3; no firm D call. V gave up 6 bases and J gave up 1 base, with 14 bases separating them. The length of the CDR3 is 15 residues. Germline V gives CDR1 MNHNS, CDR2 SASEGT. CDR3 in amino acids: CASSRWVSGTDTQYF. The DNA of the CDR3 is TGTGCCAGCAGCCGCTGGGTGTCAGGCACAGATACGCAGTATTTT.

The sample holds many counts of this clonotype. The chain employs TRBV29-1 and TRBJ2-2; the D gene is possibly TRBD1 (5 bases). The CDR3 has 15 amino acids. V was clipped by 0 bases and J by 2 bases, with 10 bases between them. Germline loops: CDR1 SQVTM, CDR2 ANQGSEA. CDR3 amino acids: CSVEDHWGNTGELFF. CDR3 sequence (DNA): TGCAGCGTTGAAGATCATTGGGGCAACACCGGGGAGCTGTTTTTT.

This clonotype was counted between two and nine times. The V call is TRBV3-1, the J call TRBJ2-7; 7 bases line up with TRBD2. CDR1 and CDR2 (germline): LGHDT, YNNKEL (reference sequence). Trimming at V came to 7 bases and at J to 2 bases, leaving 8 bases not matched to a gene. CDR3 length: 14 amino acids. CDR3 sequence: CASTPQRGTYEQYF. The CDR3 nucleotides read TGTGCCAGCACCCCCCAGCGGGGTACCTACGAGCAGTACTTC.

The table lists this clonotype with a few counts. The gene calls are TRBV7-9 and TRBJ2-1, with 8 bases that match TRBD2. The germline V gene has CDR1 SEHNR and CDR2 FQNEAQ (reference sequence). V dropped 6 bases and J dropped 4; count of bases not matched to a gene: 8. The CDR3 totals 15 residues. CDR3 coding DNA: TGTGCCAGCAGTTATGGACTAGCTGATTACAATGAGCAGTTCTTC. Amino acids: CASSYGLADYNEQFF. The full variable domain, in which reference TRBV7-9 and TRBJ2-1 provide the parts outside the CDR3, is DTGVSQNPRHKITKRGQNVTFRCDPISEHNRLYWYRQTLGQGPEFLTYFQNEAQLEKSRLLSDRFSAERPKGSFSTLEIQRTEQGDSAMYLCASSYGLADYNEQFFGPGTRLTVL.

This chain connects TRBV4-2 to TRBJ2-7; no clear D. Trimming took off 3 bases at V and 0 bases at J, with 9 bases between the two ends. The CDR3 totals 14 residues. Germline CDR1 is LGHNA and CDR2 is YNFKEQ. In DNA, the CDR3 is TGTGCCAGCAGCCACGGTCTAAGCTCCTACGAGCAGTACTTC. It translates to CASSHGLSSYEQYF.

This clonotype was found a few times. The chain is built from TRBV12-3 or TRBV12-4 and TRBJ2-5, with D unclear. Trimming removed 6 bases from V and 4 bases from J, with 15 bases in between. This CDR3 is built from 14 residues. CDR3 in DNA: TGTGCCAGCAGCTCAGATAGTGCCCGAGAGACCCAGTACTTC. This translates into CASSSDSARETQYF.

The sample holds many counts of this clonotype. V and J are TRBV7-2 and TRBJ1-5; D possibly corresponds to TRBD1 (6 bases). This CDR3 contains 15 residues. In germline, CDR1 is SGHTA, CDR2 FQGNSA. V was trimmed by 3 bases and J by 1 base, leaving 10 bases between them. CDR3 in amino acids: CASSLRTASNQPQHF. CDR3 DNA sequence: TGTGCCAGCAGCTTGCGGACAGCGAGCAATCAGCCCCAGCATTTT.

This clonotype was picked up a small number of times. This sequence joins TRBV28 and TRBJ2-4; 12 positions agree with TRBD2. The length of the CDR3 is 14 residues. The V gene end was trimmed by 6 bases and the J gene end by 7 bases; junction bases not matched to a gene: 4. Germline assignment: CDR1 MDHEN and CDR2 SYDVKM. The CDR3 reads CASSPTSGGNIQYF. As DNA, the CDR3 is TGTGCCAGCAGCCCAACTAGCGGGGGGAACATTCAGTACTTC.

This clonotype was detected many times. V gene TRBV10-3 combines with J gene TRBJ2-2; no reliable D call. Per germline, CDR1 ENHRY and CDR2 SYGVKD. The CDR3 contains 13 residues. The V end lost 3 bases, the J end lost 6 bases, and 8 bases lay between the germline ends. CDR3 amino acids: CAISERGPGELFF. The DNA of the CDR3 is TGTGCCATCAGTGAACGTGGTCCCGGGGAGCTGTTTTTT.